Shown below are 25 T cell receptor beta chains from a single sample sequenced in a study of blood T cell repertoires in COVID-19. Generated by immunoSEQ multiplex PCR, the TCRdb table keeps only in-frame clones and is missing some. In the table there are around 60,000 clones, roughly 90% of which are singletons. Specimen: peripheral blood. The receptor source for this set is a woman aged 60 to 75 with active COVID-19.

The table lists this clone with a count of one. This chain uses TRBV19 with TRBJ1-5; a weak D match, TRBD1 (5 bases). V was clipped by 7 bases and J by 0 bases, with 13 bases between them. From germline, CDR1 is LNHDA and CDR2 SQIVND (reference sequence). The CDR3 totals 15 residues. CDR3 protein: CASTDGRGSNQPQHF. As DNA, the CDR3 is TGTGCCAGTACCGATGGGAGGGGTAGCAATCAGCCCCAGCATTTT.

The V gene is TRBV5-5, the J gene TRBJ2-7; D remains ambiguous. Trimming left V 0 bases short and J 3 bases short, with 10 bases between. Per germline, CDR1 SGHKS and CDR2 YYEKEE (reference sequence). The CDR3 consists of 14 residues. CDR3 amino acids: CASSLVGSGYEQYF. The CDR3 coding sequence is TGTGCCAGCAGCTTGGTAGGCTCAGGCTACGAGCAGTACTTC.

The gene calls are TRBV7-9 and TRBJ1-4; D gene uncertain. With 5 bases removed from V and 4 bases from J, the gap between germline ends came to 11 bases. This CDR3 has 14 residues. Germline V gives CDR1 SEHNR, CDR2 FQNEAQ (reference sequence). The CDR3 bases are TGTGCCAGCAGCAAAGTGACTGGTAATGAAAAACTGTTTTTT. Translating gives CASSKVTGNEKLFF.

The rearrangement links TRBV6-1 to TRBJ1-5; D is unresolved. V dropped 1 base and J dropped 5 bases, with 21 bases sitting between them. The CDR3 loop spans 18 amino acids. Per germline, CDR1 MNHNS and CDR2 SASEGT. The CDR3 reads CASSEGRFRRYSDQPQHF. In DNA form, the CDR3 reads TGTGCCAGCAGTGAAGGTAGATTCAGGCGATATTCGGATCAGCCCCAGCATTTT.

This clone was picked up one time. The V call is TRBV6-5, the J call TRBJ1-5; D may be TRBD1 (5 bases). The V and J ends lost 6 bases and 3 bases respectively, with 12 bases between them. The germline gives CDR1 MNHEY, CDR2 SVGAGI. This CDR3 contains 14 residues. CDR3 in amino acids: CASSQGRPNQPQHF. The CDR3 DNA reads TGTGCCAGCAGCCAGGGTAGACCCAATCAGCCCCAGCATTTT.

This clone was seen only once. V is TRBV4-3 and J is TRBJ1-4; the match to TRBD1 covers 8 bases. With V trimmed by 1 base and J by 8 bases, 9 bases remained unmatched. Looked up from germline, CDR1 is LGHNA and CDR2 is YSLEER. The CDR3 spans 16 residues. CDR3 in DNA: TGCGCCAGCAGCCAAGGCATTGGACAGGGTGAGGAAAAACTGTTTTTT. It translates to CASSQGIGQGEEKLFF.

The chain links TRBV5-4 to TRBJ1-5; TRBD1 aligns across 10 bases. This CDR3 is built from 17 residues. J lost 5 bases, V lost 4 bases, and 12 bases had no gene match. Germline values: CDR1 SGHNT, CDR2 YYREEE (reference sequence). DNA for the CDR3: TGTGCCAGCAGCCCTTACCCCGGGACAGGGGCCCATCAGCCCCAGCATTTT. Protein product: CASSPYPGTGAHQPQHF.

This chain joins TRBV12-3 or TRBV12-4 and TRBJ2-2; unclear D gene. There are 13 residues in the CDR3. The V end was cut by 2 bases, the J end by 3 bases, with 4 bases between. The CDR3 is CASSLTYTGELFF. The DNA for the CDR3 is TGTGCCAGCAGTTTAACTTACACCGGGGAGCTGTTTTTT.

Here the CDR3 reads CASRGTGNQPQHF. In DNA form, the CDR3 reads TGTGCCAGCCGAGGGACAGGTAATCAGCCCCAGCATTTT. The rearrangement joins TRBV6-5 to TRBJ1-5; 8 nucleotides agree with TRBD1. In germline, CDR1 is MNHEY, CDR2 SVGAGI. The length of the CDR3 is 13 residues. Trimming removed 8 bases from V and 4 bases from J; junction bases left unmatched: 4.

The rearrangement uses TRBV6-6 and TRBJ2-1, with TRBD2 identical over 8 bases. This CDR3 region has 20 residues. The germline gives CDR1 MNHNY, CDR2 SVGAGI (reference sequence). V dropped 5 bases and J dropped 0; count of bases not matched to a gene: 18. The CDR3 loop is CASSPWRGANLLSSYNEQFF. The CDR3 nucleotides read TGTGCCAGCAGTCCCTGGCGGGGGGCTAACCTTTTGAGCTCCTACAATGAGCAGTTCTTC.

The genes are TRBV11-2 and TRBJ2-5, with 9 positions matching TRBD2. The ends lost 0 bases at V and 5 bases at J; junction bases unmatched: 7. There are 16 residues in the CDR3. Germline V gene data show CDR1 as SGHAT and CDR2 as FQNNGV. The CDR3: CASSLDSGGLLETQYF. The CDR3 DNA sequence: TGTGCCAGCAGCTTAGATAGCGGGGGTCTTCTGGAGACCCAGTACTTC.

This chain joins TRBV7-3 and TRBJ2-5; TRBD2 agrees at 16 bases. V was pared by 4 bases and J by 5 bases, with 4 bases of the junction left unmatched. CDR3 length: 16 residues. Germline CDR1 is SGHTA and CDR2 is FQGTGA. The CDR3 here is CASSSGLAGGHETQYF. The CDR3 DNA reads TGTGCCAGCAGCTCGGGACTAGCGGGGGGGCATGAGACCCAGTACTTC.

The J gene is TRBJ2-6, the V gene TRBV5-4; the match to TRBD2 covers 8 bases. The ends lost 4 bases at V and 2 bases at J; junction bases unmatched: 2. CDR1 and CDR2 from the germline V gene are SGHNT and YYREEE (reference sequence). The CDR3 has 15 amino acids. DNA of the CDR3: TGTGCCAGCAGCCCCGGGGGGGCTGGGGCCAACGTCCTGACTTTC. Translating it yields CASSPGGAGANVLTF. Together with reference TRBV5-4 and TRBJ2-6, the CDR3 gives the full variable domain: ETGVTQSPTHLIKTRGQQVTLRCSSQSGHNTVSWYQQALGQGPQFIFQYYREEENGRGNFPPRFSGLQFPNYSSELNVNALELDDSALYLCASSPGGAGANVLTFGAGSRLTVL.

The rearrangement joins TRBV6-1 to TRBJ2-7; TRBD2 might be the D (6 bases). The germline CDR1 and CDR2 sequences are MNHNS and SASEGT. The CDR3 is 16 residues long. V was cut by 0 bases and J by 2 bases, with 14 bases left in between. The CDR3 here is CASSEAPGLSAYEQYF. The CDR3, as DNA: TGTGCCAGCAGTGAAGCGCCGGGACTGTCCGCCTACGAGCAGTACTTC.

The sample holds a few counts of this clone. The V call is TRBV7-2, the J call TRBJ2-7; D uncertain. V gave up 4 bases and J gave up 2 bases, with 9 bases separating them. Germline CDR1 is SGHTA and CDR2 is FQGNSA. The CDR3 has 13 residues. CDR3 sequence (DNA): TGTGCCAGCAGCTCCCAGGTTCCCTACGAGCAGTACTTC. Its translation is CASSSQVPYEQYF.

The chain carries TRBV7-9 and TRBJ1-2; 9 positions agree with TRBD1. The V segment lost 5 bases and the J segment 6 bases; nucleotides outside the gene matches: 7. Germline V gene lookup returns CDR1 SEHNR and CDR2 FQNEAQ (reference sequence). The CDR3 runs 14 residues. The CDR3 here is CASSPGTGMHGYTF. In DNA form, the CDR3 reads TGTGCCAGCAGCCCCGGGACAGGGATGCATGGCTACACCTTC. Using reference TRBV7-9 and TRBJ1-2 for the parts outside the CDR3, the full variable domain is DTGVSQNPRHKITKRGQNVTFRCDPISEHNRLYWYRQTLGQGPEFLTYFQNEAQLEKSRLLSDRFSAERPKGSFSTLEIQRTEQGDSAMYLCASSPGTGMHGYTFGSGTRLTVV.

CDR3 bases: TGCAGTGCTAGTGTCGAGGGAACGGGCTACACCTTC. This sequence encodes CSASVEGTGYTF. The chain couples TRBV20-1 to TRBJ1-2; D is unclear. The CDR3 is 12 amino acids. V shed 3 bases and J shed 8 bases, with 13 bases lying between them. Germline loops: CDR1 DFQATT, CDR2 SNEGSKA (reference sequence).

The V and J genes are TRBV4-1 and TRBJ2-5; D is undetermined. Germline V gene sequence: CDR1 MGHRA, CDR2 YSYEKL. This CDR3 spans 13 amino acids. V was shortened by 4 bases and J by 7 bases, with 13 bases between the two germline ends. The CDR3 DNA sequence: TGCGCCAGCAGCCCCCCTGGCCTGTGGACCCAGTACTTC. It translates to CASSPPGLWTQYF.

The chain has TRBV15 and TRBJ1-4; 7 positions match TRBD1. With V trimmed by 2 bases and J by 4 bases, 4 bases remained unmatched. Germline V gene lookup returns CDR1 LNHNV and CDR2 YYDKDF (reference sequence). The CDR3 length is 15 residues. CDR3 coding DNA: TGTGCCACCAGCAGATTGGGACAGTTTAATGAAAAACTGTTTTTT. Translating it yields CATSRLGQFNEKLFF.

This clone qualifies as medium-sized. J is TRBJ1-3 and V is TRBV20-1, with a weak D call TRBD1 (6 bases). The CDR3 is 11 amino acids. The germline V and J ends were trimmed by 6 bases and 9 bases, with 12 bases remaining between them. Germline V gene lookup returns CDR1 DFQATT and CDR2 SNEGSKA (reference sequence). DNA of the CDR3: TGCAGTGCCAGGGGAGTAGGCACCATATATTTT. It specifies CSARGVGTIYF.

The chain is built from TRBV19 and TRBJ1-5; 7 bases fit TRBD1. This CDR3 spans 14 amino acids. J gave up 3 bases and V 6 bases, and 5 bases lay outside the gene matches. From germline, CDR1 is LNHDA and CDR2 SQIVND (reference sequence). In nucleotides, the CDR3 is TGTGCCAGTAGGAGACAGGGCTTCAATCAGCCCCAGCATTTT. It specifies CASRRQGFNQPQHF.

This clone was picked up one time. This rearrangement joins TRBV7-2 to TRBJ2-7; no firm D call. Trimming cost V 0 bases and J 0 bases, with 12 bases left between them. From germline, CDR1 is SGHTA and CDR2 FQGNSA. The CDR3 runs 16 residues. The CDR3 loop reads CASSLARSIVSYEQYF. CDR3 sequence (DNA): TGTGCCAGCAGCTTAGCGAGAAGTATAGTCTCCTACGAGCAGTACTTC.

J is TRBJ2-4 and V is TRBV6-6; 9 bases line up with TRBD1. CDR1 MNHNY and CDR2 SVGAGI come from the germline V gene (reference sequence). With 6 bases clipped from V and 8 bases from J, the junction kept 8 bases outside the gene matches. CDR3 length: 14 residues. Written as DNA, the CDR3 is TGTGCCAGCAGACTCGACAGGGGGGAGTACATTCAGTACTTC. It codes for CASRLDRGEYIQYF.

This chain links TRBV11-3 with TRBJ2-3, with 12 bases lining up with TRBD2. CDR1 and CDR2 (germline): SGHNT, YENEEA. The CDR3 loop spans 16 amino acids. Unmatched junction bases numbered 6, after V lost 5 bases and J lost 3 bases. The CDR3 loop is CASSPGLAGTTDTQYF. The CDR3 region has the DNA TGTGCCAGCAGCCCAGGACTAGCGGGGACTACAGATACGCAGTATTTT.

The V gene is TRBV5-3, the J gene TRBJ1-2; TRBD1 might be the D (6 bases). TRBV5-3 is filed as an ORF, its function uncertain. V lost 4 bases to trimming and J lost 3 bases, with 16 bases between them. The CDR3 consists of 15 residues. The DNA of the CDR3 is TGTGCCAGAAGCCAATTCCAGGGGTATGACTATGGCTACACCTTC. Protein sequence: CARSQFQGYDYGYTF.